A single sample is the source of the 22 T cell receptor beta chains below, sequenced in a study of metastatic and nonmetastatic thyroid tumors. TCRdb redid the clone calls on the PCR reads using MiXCR. The sample lists some 12,000 clones, around 12% seen once, with around 13% in the top ten. The entire patient cohort was treatment-naive prior to thyroid surgery. Sequenced sample: blood. The source of these receptors is a female donor with papillary thyroid cancer or a benign thyroid nodule (not recorded which). Some clones in this sample may be carry-over from other donors' samples.

This clone is medium-sized (0.01 to 0.1%) within its sample. The rearrangement links TRBV6-2 or TRBV6-3 to TRBJ2-7; the D gene could be TRBD1 or TRBD2 (5 bases each). Trimming left V 7 bases short and J 4 bases short, with 8 bases between. CDR1 is MNHEY, CDR2 SVGEGT, per germline. The CDR3 has 11 residues. This chain's CDR3 is CASTGAYEQYF. CDR3 coding DNA: TGTGCCAGCACCGGGGCTTACGAGCAGTACTTC.

This clone was observed many times. At one end, the junction sequence differs from germline, possibly due to a read error. Other nucleotide sequences in the sample specify the same CDR3. The chain uses TRBV3-1 and TRBJ1-2; D may be TRBD1 (5 bases). There are 14 residues in the CDR3. Germline-derived CDR1 and CDR2 are LGHDT and YNNKEL (reference sequence). Written as DNA, the CDR3 is TGCGCCAGCAGCCAAGATTCAGGGTCCTATGGCTACACCTTC. Its protein product is CASSQDSGSYGYTF. Using reference TRBV3-1 and TRBJ1-2 for the parts outside the CDR3, the full variable domain is DTAVSQTPKYLVTQMGNDKSIKCEQNLGHDTMYWYKQDSKKFLKIMFSYNNKELIINETVPNRFSPKSPDKAHLNLHINSLELGDSAVYFCASSQDSGSYGYTFGSGTRLTVV.

In this sample, this clone turned up many times. The V call is TRBV5-1, the J call TRBJ2-4; the D call may be TRBD1 or TRBD2 (5 bases each). The V gene lost 5 bases and the J gene lost 0 bases, with 18 bases spanning the gap. CDR3 length: 17 amino acids. Germline values: CDR1 SGHRS, CDR2 YFSETQ. CDR3 loop: CASSSYDRLLAKNIQYF. The DNA of the CDR3 is TGCGCCAGCAGTTCCTACGACAGACTACTAGCCAAAAACATTCAGTACTTC.

This clone rates as medium-sized (0.01 to 0.1%). The chain is built from TRBV6-1 and TRBJ2-7; the D gene is possibly TRBD2 (5 bases). Per germline, CDR1 MNHNS and CDR2 SASEGT. V was trimmed by 3 bases and J by 5 bases, leaving 14 bases between them. The CDR3 is 14 amino acids. CDR3 sequence reads: CASSDAPGSNEQYF. The CDR3 DNA is TGTGCCAGCAGTGACGCGCCGGGGTCCAACGAGCAGTACTTC.

This clone was seen more than once but under ten times. The chain combines TRBV6-6 with TRBJ1-1; 9 bases are shared with TRBD1. This CDR3 is built from 16 residues. J was trimmed by 1 base and V by 2 bases; bases with no gene match: 5. Germline values: CDR1 MNHNY, CDR2 SVGAGI (reference sequence). CDR3 region: CASSYLPDRGNTEAFF. As DNA, the CDR3 is TGTGCCAGCAGTTACCTACCGGACAGGGGGAACACTGAAGCTTTCTTT.

Notes on this clone: An end of the junction differs from the germline gene, which may be a read error. This sequence joins TRBV19 and TRBJ2-6; the D is unclear. The germline CDR1 and CDR2 sequences are LNHDA and SQIVND (reference sequence). This CDR3 comprises 15 residues. CDR3 amino acids: CASSIGSSVANVLTF. The DNA of the CDR3 is TGTGCCAGTAGTATAGGATCCTCTGTGGCCAACGTCCTGACTTTC. The entire variable domain, with the rest obtained from reference TRBV19 and TRBJ2-6, is as follows: DGGITQSPKYLFRKEGQNVTLSCEQNLNHDAMYWYRQDPGQGLRLIYYSQIVNDFQKGDIAEGYSVSREKKESFPLTVTSAQKNPTAFYLCASSIGSSVANVLTFGAGSRLTVL.

At least ten counts were recorded for this clone. The V and J genes are TRBV5-4 and TRBJ1-2; 11 bases are shared with TRBD1. Germline trimming cut 3 bases from V and 5 bases from J; bases unmatched to any gene: 3. This CDR3 contains 14 residues. Looked up from germline, CDR1 is SGHNT and CDR2 is YYREEE (reference sequence). The CDR3 loop is CASSSGTGGYGYTF. CDR3 coding DNA: TGTGCCAGCAGCTCGGGGACAGGGGGTTATGGCTACACCTTC.

The chain links TRBV7-2 to TRBJ2-7; D is possibly TRBD1 (6 bases). The length of the CDR3 is 13 residues. The V and J ends lost 5 bases and 4 bases respectively, with 12 bases between them. CDR1 is SGHTA, CDR2 FQGNSA, per germline. DNA of the CDR3: TGTGCCAGCAGCAGCCTACAGGGTTACGAGCAGTACTTC. Protein: CASSSLQGYEQYF. Looking up the rest from reference TRBV7-2 and TRBJ2-7 gives the full variable domain: GAGVSQSPSNKVTEKGKDVELRCDPISGHTALYWYRQSLGQGLEFLIYFQGNSAPDKSGLPSDRFSAERTGGSVSTLTIQRTQQEDSAVYLCASSSLQGYEQYFGPGTRLTVT.

Note on this clone: One end of the junction is discordant with germline, which a read error may explain. This chain connects TRBV2 to TRBJ2-3; 8 bases are shared with TRBD2. Germline V lookup: CDR1 SNHLY, CDR2 FYNNEI. The CDR3 has 16 amino acids. The CDR3 DNA reads TGTGCCAGCAGTGACCCTAGCGGGTGGGCAACGGATACGCAATATTTT. Translation gives CASSDPSGWATDTQYF. The full variable domain, with the rest looked up from reference TRBV2 and TRBJ2-3, is EPEVTQTPSHQVTQMGQEVILRCVPISNHLYFYWYRQILGQKVEFLVSFYNNEISEKSEIFDDQFSVERPDGSNFTLKIRSTKLEDSAMYFCASSDPSGWATDTQYFGPGTRLTVL.

This clone was seen many times. The chain is built from TRBV5-1 and TRBJ2-1; weak D call: TRBD2 (6 bases). Germline V lookup: CDR1 SGHRS, CDR2 YFSETQ. V was clipped by 3 bases and J by 8 bases, with 18 bases between them. The length of the CDR3 is 15 residues. This CDR3 is CASSSSSGGRYEQFF. DNA for the CDR3: TGCGCCAGCAGCTCTAGTAGCGGAGGTAGATATGAGCAGTTCTTC.

This clone has just a few counts. This chain links TRBV6-4 with TRBJ1-6; D ambiguous. The V and J ends lost 4 bases and 10 bases respectively, with 17 bases between them. In germline, CDR1 is MRHNA, CDR2 SNTAGT. The CDR3 has 15 residues. As DNA, the CDR3 is TGTGCCAGCAGTGCGGTCTCACCAGTCATGTCACCCCTCCACTTT. Translated: CASSAVSPVMSPLHF.

By sample fraction, this clone is medium-sized. V is TRBV6-1 and J is TRBJ2-1; 8 bases agree with TRBD2. The germline V gene encodes CDR1 MNHNS and CDR2 SASEGT. This CDR3 contains 16 residues. Trimming at V came to 2 bases and at J to 3 bases, leaving 6 bases not matched to a gene. CDR3 sequence: CASSETSGLVYNEQFF. CDR3 DNA: TGTGCCAGCAGTGAAACGTCGGGACTAGTCTACAATGAGCAGTTCTTC.

This clone was observed at least ten times. The rearrangement joins TRBV9 to TRBJ2-2; D perhaps matches TRBD2 (6 bases). The CDR3 has 15 residues. The V end lost 3 bases, the J end lost 6 bases, and 15 bases lay between the germline ends. Germline values: CDR1 SGDLS, CDR2 YYNGEE. DNA of the CDR3: TGTGCCAGCAGCGAGGCGGGACTCCTTGCCGGGGAGCTGTTTTTT. This sequence encodes CASSEAGLLAGELFF.

This clone was detected a few times. J is TRBJ1-2 and V is TRBV5-4; 11 positions match TRBD1. The CDR3 totals 16 residues. CDR1 and CDR2 (germline): SGHNT, YYREEE (reference sequence). V lost 2 bases to trimming and J lost 4 bases; unmatched junction nucleotides: 7. The CDR3 DNA follows: TGTGCCAGCAGCTTCGACGGACAGGGGGCAGGCTATGGCTACACCTTC. It encodes CASSFDGQGAGYGYTF.

This clone is judged medium-sized. The chain has TRBV2 and TRBJ2-7, with TRBD1 identical over 7 bases. Unmatched junction bases numbered 10, after V lost 6 bases and J lost 2 bases. Germline lookup yields CDR1 SNHLY and CDR2 FYNNEI. CDR3 length: 15 amino acids. The CDR3 DNA sequence: TGTGCCAGCAGCGACCCGATGGGGACAGCCTACGAGCAGTACTTC. This translates into CASSDPMGTAYEQYF.

Many counts were recorded for this clone. This sequence joins TRBV24-1 and TRBJ2-3, with D uncertain. The CDR3 totals 16 residues. The germline CDR1 and CDR2 sequences are KGHDR and SFDVKD. The V and J ends lost 0 bases and 6 bases respectively, with 15 bases between them. This CDR3 is CATSDLRSPEEDTQYF. The CDR3 DNA follows: TGTGCCACCAGTGATTTGAGGAGCCCTGAGGAGGATACGCAGTATTTT.

Details on this clone: One end of the junction is discordant with germline, which a read error may explain. The chain links TRBV2 to TRBJ2-6, with a possible D match to TRBD2 (6 bases). There are 12 residues in the CDR3. Germline V gene sequence: CDR1 SNHLY, CDR2 FYNNEI. CDR3 residues: CASGGMANALTF. In DNA, the CDR3 is TGTGCCAGCGGGGGGATGGCCAACGCCCTGACTTTC. The whole variable domain, filled in from reference TRBV2 and TRBJ2-6, reads EPEVTQTPSHQVTQMGQEVILRCVPISNHLYFYWYRQILGQKVEFLVSFYNNEISEKSEIFDDQFSVERPDGSNFTLKIRSTKLEDSAMYFCASGGMANALTFGAGSRLTVL.

This clone has at least ten counts. This chain links TRBV9 with TRBJ2-5; 11 positions match TRBD2. The CDR3 covers 16 residues. V shed 4 bases and J 5 bases; nucleotides not matched to a gene: 10. Germline V gene data show CDR1 as SGDLS and CDR2 as YYNGEE. The CDR3 bases are TGTGCCAGCAGCCTTCATAGCGGGGGGGCTGGGGAGACCCAGTACTTC. Its protein is CASSLHSGGAGETQYF.

This clone was picked up many times. The V call is TRBV14, the J call TRBJ2-6; D is unresolved. The CDR3 has 18 residues. Germline-derived CDR1 and CDR2 are SGHDN and FVKESK. Between the trimmed V and J ends, which lost 0 bases and 0 bases, there was a span of 12 bases. Written as DNA, the CDR3 is TGTGCCAGCAGCCAAGATCTTTTGGGTTACTCTGGGGCCAACGTCCTGACTTTC. This gives the protein CASSQDLLGYSGANVLTF.

J is TRBJ2-7 and V is TRBV20-1; 9 bases agree with TRBD1. J was trimmed by 6 bases and V by 1 base; bases with no gene match: 10. Germline V gene data show CDR1 as DFQATT and CDR2 as SNEGSKA (reference sequence). The CDR3 runs 15 residues. Written as DNA, the CDR3 is TGCAGTGCTAGAGCGTGTAGTACAGGGGGCTCCGAGCAGTACTTC. Its translation is CSARACSTGGSEQYF.

The chain uses TRBV20-1 and TRBJ2-7; TRBD2 aligns across 7 bases. The germline CDR1 and CDR2 sequences are DFQATT and SNEGSKA (reference sequence). The CDR3 runs to 14 residues. Trimming took 5 bases from V and 2 from J; bases not matched to a gene: 9. The CDR3 reads CSALWGTSAYEQYF. Here the CDR3 DNA reads TGCAGTGCTCTGTGGGGTACTAGCGCCTACGAGCAGTACTTC.

Ten or more counts support this clone. The chain links TRBV6-1 to TRBJ1-2; a weak D match, TRBD1 (6 bases). Trimming removed 6 bases at V and 4 bases at J, with 18 bases between. CDR1 and CDR2 from the germline V gene are MNHNS and SASEGT. The CDR3 has 15 residues. Here the CDR3 reads CASSLNRDGSYGYTF. The CDR3 DNA reads TGTGCCAGCAGCCTCAACAGGGACGGGTCCTATGGCTACACCTTC.